The 21 T cell receptor beta chains reported below all come from one sample, sequenced in a study of OX40 agonist ivuxolimab in advanced cancers. Clones were read by immunoSEQ multiplex PCR, and TCRdb kept only the in-frame ones, dropping some. This sample has 90,000 or so clones, with 85% to 90% found just once. This specimen consisted of CD4+ or CD8+ T cells sorted from blood, obtained in a trial of the OX40 agonist ivuxolimab. These TCRs come from an adult with an advanced solid tumor such as melanoma, head and neck, liver or kidney cancer.

The rearrangement joins TRBV19 to TRBJ1-2; 8 nucleotides line up with TRBD1. Germline V gene sequence: CDR1 LNHDA, CDR2 SQIVND (reference sequence). With V trimmed by 6 bases and J by 5 bases, 8 bases remained unmatched. The CDR3 loop spans 14 amino acids. CDR3 DNA sequence: TGTGCCAGTAGCATCACCCGGACAGGGTATGGCTACACCTTC. Protein product: CASSITRTGYGYTF.

This chain connects TRBV7-2 to TRBJ2-3; 10 nucleotides line up with TRBD2. The CDR3 runs to 17 residues. Germline V gene sequence: CDR1 SGHTA, CDR2 FQGNSA. J lost 5 bases, V lost 4 bases, and 12 bases had no gene match. The DNA for the CDR3 is TGTGCCAGCAGCTCGGGCCCGAGCGGGGGGGCGAGAGATACGCAGTATTTT. Protein sequence: CASSSGPSGGARDTQYF.

The gene calls are TRBV9 and TRBJ2-2; D may be TRBD1 (5 bases). Germline-derived CDR1 and CDR2 are SGDLS and YYNGEE. V shed 4 bases and J shed 4 bases, with 14 bases lying between them. The CDR3 is made up of 15 amino acids. The CDR3 DNA reads TGTGCCAGCAGCCTGATGGGGCAGAGCACCGGGGAGCTGTTTTTT. Protein sequence: CASSLMGQSTGELFF.

The chain couples TRBV6-5 to TRBJ2-7; 7 nucleotides agree with TRBD2. Unmatched junction bases numbered 7, after V lost 2 bases and J lost 3 bases. The germline V gene has CDR1 MNHEY and CDR2 SVGAGI. This CDR3 region has 15 residues. The CDR3 DNA reads TGTGCCAGCAGTTACGCGTCTAGCGGAAACTACGAGCAGTACTTC. Translating gives CASSYASSGNYEQYF.

The V and J genes are TRBV2 and TRBJ2-7; D is unresolved. This CDR3 has 12 residues. The V and J ends lost 2 bases and 3 bases respectively, with 5 bases between them. Germline CDR1 reads SNHLY; CDR2 reads FYNNEI. The CDR3 loop is CASSEWLYEQYF. CDR3 sequence (DNA): TGTGCCAGCAGTGAATGGCTCTACGAGCAGTACTTC.

J is TRBJ1-2 and V is TRBV7-2; D is ambiguous. CDR1 is SGHTA, CDR2 FQGNSA, per germline. The ends were cut back, 3 bases at V and 2 bases at J, with 7 bases in the middle. The CDR3 runs 13 residues. As DNA, the CDR3 is TGTGCCAGCAGCTTCGACCGAAACTATGGCTACACCTTC. Protein product: CASSFDRNYGYTF. Drawing the rest from reference TRBV7-2 and TRBJ1-2, the complete variable domain is GAGVSQSPSNKVTEKGKDVELRCDPISGHTALYWYRQSLGQGLEFLIYFQGNSAPDKSGLPSDRFSAERTGGSVSTLTIQRTQQEDSAVYLCASSFDRNYGYTFGSGTRLTVV.

The chain combines TRBV10-3 with TRBJ2-5; 7 nucleotides match TRBD1. This CDR3 is built from 16 residues. Trimming took 4 bases from V and 5 from J; bases not matched to a gene: 13. Germline V gene data show CDR1 as ENHRY and CDR2 as SYGVKD. CDR3: CAISGGGEGAEETQYF. The CDR3 DNA reads as TGTGCCATCAGTGGAGGAGGAGAGGGGGCTGAGGAGACCCAGTACTTC.

The chain uses TRBV6-1 and TRBJ2-2; 8 nucleotides line up with TRBD2. The CDR3 spans 14 residues. J was trimmed by 1 base and V by 7 bases; bases with no gene match: 2. Germline V lookup: CDR1 MNHNS, CDR2 SASEGT. The CDR3 here is CASISGGNTGELFF. For the CDR3, the DNA is TGTGCCAGCATCAGCGGGGGGAACACCGGGGAGCTGTTTTTT.

The chain joins TRBV23-1 to TRBJ2-7; TRBD1 aligns across 7 bases. TRBV23-1 is reported as an ORF; its role is uncertain. V was pared by 11 bases and J by 0 bases, with 10 bases of the junction left unmatched. The CDR3 extends over 14 amino acids. CDR3 coding DNA: TGCGCCGATCCTGACAGGGTTCTCTCCTACGAGCAGTACTTC. It specifies CADPDRVLSYEQYF.

This rearrangement joins TRBV7-9 to TRBJ2-1, with a possible D match to TRBD1 (5 bases). The CDR3 extends over 15 amino acids. Germline V CDR1 and CDR2: SEHNR, FQNEAQ (reference sequence). Trimming stripped 6 bases from V and 0 bases from J, with 12 bases between. The CDR3 DNA is TGTGCCAGCAGGGGGCATGGCGCCTCCTACAATGAGCAGTTCTTC. Protein: CASRGHGASYNEQFF.

V gene TRBV4-3 combines with J gene TRBJ2-3; D not resolved. Germline CDR1 LGHNA, CDR2 YSLEER. The CDR3 is 13 amino acids. V was clipped by 1 base and J by 11 bases, with 13 bases between them. The CDR3 nucleotides read TGCGCCAGCAGCCAAGCAATGGTGGCCCAGCAGTATTTT. Its protein is CASSQAMVAQQYF.

This clone was seen just once. This sequence joins TRBV5-5 and TRBJ1-2; D is undetermined. V lost 2 bases and J lost 5, with 13 bases in between. The CDR3 extends over 14 amino acids. The germline gives CDR1 SGHKS, CDR2 YYEKEE (reference sequence). The CDR3 sequence: CASSFQFFSYGYTF. The CDR3 DNA is TGTGCCAGCAGCTTCCAGTTTTTTTCGTATGGCTACACCTTC.

This CDR3 reads CAFKGLATDTQYF. The CDR3, as DNA: TGTGCCTTTAAAGGACTAGCTACGGATACGCAGTATTTT. V gene TRBV30 combines with J gene TRBJ2-3, with 8 bases that match TRBD2. The junction had 9 bases not matched to a gene; V was cut back by 7 bases and J by 6 bases. The CDR3 consists of 13 residues. Germline-derived CDR1 and CDR2 are GTSNPN and SVGIG (reference sequence).

This clone was counted once. The genes are TRBV25-1 and TRBJ2-5; D tentatively reads TRBD1 or TRBD2 (5 bases each). V dropped 0 bases and J dropped 1 base, with 9 bases sitting between them. This CDR3 is 15 amino acids long. The germline CDR1 and CDR2 sequences are MGHDK and SYGVNS. Here the CDR3 reads CASSEYGDRQETQYF. Here the CDR3 DNA reads TGTGCCAGCAGTGAATACGGGGACCGCCAAGAGACCCAGTACTTC.

This chain links TRBV18 with TRBJ2-1; tentative D call: TRBD1 (6 bases). The CDR3 extends over 15 amino acids. The ends were cut back, 4 bases at V and 0 bases at J, with 10 bases in the middle. Germline V gene lookup returns CDR1 KGHSH and CDR2 LQKENI. The CDR3 DNA reads TGTGCCAGCTCACTGGACAGAGACTCCTACAATGAGCAGTTCTTC. Protein sequence: CASSLDRDSYNEQFF.

This sequence joins TRBV7-2 and TRBJ2-1; maybe TRBD2 (6 bases). CDR1 is SGHTA, CDR2 FQGNSA, per germline. The CDR3 has 14 residues. V dropped 3 bases and J dropped 11 bases, with 17 bases sitting between them. CDR3 nucleotides: TGTGCCAGCAGCTTTGGTAATCGGGAGACAAAGCAGTTCTTC. This translates into CASSFGNRETKQFF.

This chain links TRBV5-8 with TRBJ1-6; no reliable D call. This CDR3 is built from 11 residues. The V end lost 2 bases, the J end lost 8 bases, and 2 bases lay between the germline ends. Germline CDR1 reads SGHTS; CDR2 reads YDEGEE. CDR3 sequence reads: CASSLDSPLHF. The CDR3 nucleotides read TGTGCCAGCAGCTTAGATTCACCCCTCCACTTT.

The chain is built from TRBV9 and TRBJ1-4; D is undetermined. The length of the CDR3 is 16 residues. V gave up 5 bases and J gave up 0 bases, with 14 bases separating them. The germline V gene has CDR1 SGDLS and CDR2 YYNGEE. Written as DNA, the CDR3 is TGTGCCAGCAGTTCTGAGGCGGCCGCAACTAATGAAAAACTGTTTTTT. Translation: CASSSEAAATNEKLFF.

This chain joins TRBV29-1 and TRBJ2-3; no clear D. Per germline, CDR1 SQVTM and CDR2 ANQGSEA. The CDR3 covers 12 residues. Trimming left V 7 bases short and J 6 bases short, with 14 bases between. The CDR3 nucleotides read TGCAGCGCCGACGCTTCTGGGGATACGCAGTATTTT. Amino acids: CSADASGDTQYF.

The chain carries TRBV4-3 and TRBJ2-3; D not certain. There are 14 residues in the CDR3. Germline assignment: CDR1 LGHNA and CDR2 YSLEER. V lost 3 bases and J 5 bases, leaving 12 bases between the germline ends. CDR3 protein: CASSQLSLGDTQYF. CDR3 coding DNA: TGCGCCAGCAGCCAGCTCTCCCTTGGAGATACGCAGTATTTT.

This chain links TRBV4-1 with TRBJ1-5; D is unresolved. Trimming stripped 0 bases from V and 2 bases from J, with 11 bases between. This CDR3 is 16 amino acids long. CDR1 is MGHRA, CDR2 YSYEKL, per germline. The CDR3 spells CASSQDTGLGNQPQHF. The CDR3 DNA reads as TGCGCCAGCAGCCAAGATACGGGGTTGGGCAATCAGCCCCAGCATTTT.